The 22 T cell receptor beta chains below were found in one sample sequenced in a study of shared clonotypes between healthy human individuals. The naive CD8 fraction comprised CD45RO-negative cells positively selected for CCR7 and excluded terminally differentiated effector memory CD45RA+ cells. Data came from immunoSEQ multiplex PCR; TCRdb stores just in-frame clones and leaves some out. The sample lists about 2 million clones, roughly 95% occurring once. The sequenced sample was naive CD8+ T cells sorted from blood. Every receptor here comes from a man aged 18 to 29 in good health.

Concerning this clone: Other nucleotide sequences from this sample produce the same CDR3. V gene TRBV27 combines with J gene TRBJ2-7; D unresolved. This CDR3 has 13 residues. From germline, CDR1 is MNHEY and CDR2 SMNVEV (reference sequence). With 2 bases removed from V and 1 base from J, the gap between germline ends came to 6 bases. In nucleotides, the CDR3 is TGTGCCAGCAGTTTAGGTCCGTCCTACGAGCAGTACTTC. Its protein product is CASSLGPSYEQYF.

This chain links TRBV4-1 with TRBJ2-7; the match to TRBD2 covers 8 bases. J was trimmed by 0 bases and V by 0 bases; bases with no gene match: 7. CDR1 is MGHRA and CDR2 is YSYEKL in the germline V gene. CDR3 length: 17 amino acids. The CDR3 DNA is TGCGCCAGCAGCCAAGATTTCGGGGGGGAGAGCTCCTACGAGCAGTACTTC. This sequence encodes CASSQDFGGESSYEQYF.

The gene calls are TRBV19 and TRBJ1-5; the D is unclear. With 1 base removed from V and 4 bases from J, the gap between germline ends came to 11 bases. CDR3 length: 15 residues. Germline CDR1 reads LNHDA; CDR2 reads SQIVND (reference sequence). The CDR3 protein is CASSIGRLPNQPQHF. The CDR3 region has the DNA TGTGCCAGTAGTATAGGTCGGCTACCAAATCAGCCCCAGCATTTT.

The chain links TRBV19 to TRBJ1-6; 7 bases match TRBD1. The junction had 4 bases not matched to a gene; V was cut back by 2 bases and J by 6 bases. The CDR3 is made up of 15 amino acids. Germline CDR1 and CDR2: LNHDA and SQIVND (reference sequence). CDR3 region: CASSIQGEGNSPLHF. The CDR3, as DNA: TGTGCCAGTAGTATACAGGGGGAAGGTAATTCACCCCTCCACTTT.

The V gene is TRBV6-6, the J gene TRBJ2-2; D gene uncertain. The CDR3 spans 13 residues. The ends were cut back, 7 bases at V and 8 bases at J, with 14 bases in the middle. Per the germline V gene, CDR1 is MNHNY and CDR2 is SVGAGI (reference sequence). The chain's CDR3 is CASIDWVLGELFF. The CDR3 DNA reads TGTGCCAGCATTGATTGGGTCCTAGGGGAGCTGTTTTTT.

The chain couples TRBV7-9 to TRBJ1-1, with D hard to call. The CDR3 runs 13 residues. Per germline, CDR1 SEHNR and CDR2 FQNEAQ (reference sequence). Trimming took 3 bases from V and 4 from J, leaving 9 bases between them. CDR3 protein: CASSFREGTEAFF. The DNA for the CDR3 is TGTGCCAGCAGCTTTAGGGAAGGCACTGAAGCTTTCTTT.

The genes are TRBV11-2 and TRBJ1-1; 9 nucleotides line up with TRBD1. The ends lost 4 bases at V and 6 bases at J; junction bases unmatched: 9. Germline-derived CDR1 and CDR2 are SGHAT and FQNNGV. The CDR3 spans 15 residues. In DNA, the CDR3 is TGTGCCAGCAGCTCTTACAGGGGGCCAGGGGCTGAAGCTTTCTTT. Translation gives CASSSYRGPGAEAFF.

Written as DNA, the CDR3 is TGTGCCAGCAAGGTGGAGGGGGACTACGAGCAGTACTTC. Translation: CASKVEGDYEQYF. The genes are TRBV28 and TRBJ2-7; perhaps D is TRBD1 or TRBD2 (6 bases each). The CDR3 consists of 13 residues. Trimming removed 7 bases at V and 3 bases at J, with 13 bases between. The germline V gene has CDR1 MDHEN and CDR2 SYDVKM.

The chain joins TRBV27 to TRBJ2-1; 14 nucleotides match TRBD2. In germline, CDR1 is MNHEY, CDR2 SMNVEV (reference sequence). V lost 5 bases and J lost 8; bases outside the gene matches: 8. There are 16 residues in the CDR3. CDR3 coding DNA: TGTGCCAGCAGTAGACTAGCGGGGGGGCCCCTCGATGAGCAGTTCTTC. This gives the protein CASSRLAGGPLDEQFF.

The chain carries TRBV9 and TRBJ2-5, with D hard to call. CDR1 is SGDLS, CDR2 YYNGEE, per germline. V lost 0 bases and J lost 1, with 10 bases in between. The CDR3 sequence is 15 residues long. The CDR3, as DNA: TGTGCCAGCAGCGTAGGTGGCAGCGTCCAAGAGACCCAGTACTTC. It yields the protein CASSVGGSVQETQYF. The variable domain in full, with the rest retrieved from reference TRBV9 and TRBJ2-5, is DSGVTQTPKHLITATGQRVTLRCSPRSGDLSVYWYQQSLDQGLQFLIQYYNGEERAKGNILERFSAQQFPDLHSELNLSSLELGDSALYFCASSVGGSVQETQYFGPGTRLLVL.

The V and J genes are TRBV28 and TRBJ1-5; 9 bases are a match to TRBD1. This CDR3 has 14 amino acids. In germline, CDR1 is MDHEN, CDR2 SYDVKM. V was clipped by 3 bases and J by 6 bases; unmatched bases: 3. The chain's CDR3 is CASSFTGGVQPQHF. CDR3 in DNA: TGTGCCAGCAGTTTCACAGGGGGCGTTCAGCCCCAGCATTTT.

With regard to this clone: This specimen includes other DNA sequences encoding the same CDR3. V usage is TRBV5-1 and J usage is TRBJ2-7; D is ambiguous. Between the trimmed V and J ends, which lost 0 bases and 2 bases, there was a span of 6 bases. The CDR3 is 13 amino acids. CDR1 is SGHRS and CDR2 is YFSETQ in the germline V gene. The CDR3 here is CASSLEPAYEQYF. For the CDR3, the DNA is TGCGCCAGCAGCTTGGAACCAGCCTACGAGCAGTACTTC.

The CDR3 region is CAWIQGYTEAFF. CDR3 sequence (DNA): TGTGCCTGGATACAGGGGTACACTGAAGCTTTCTTT. The chain recombines TRBV30 with TRBJ1-1; 7 bases align to TRBD1. CDR1 GTSNPN and CDR2 SVGIG come from the germline V gene (reference sequence). The CDR3 totals 12 residues. Unmatched junction bases numbered 2, after V lost 4 bases and J lost 3 bases. The full variable domain, rest sourced from reference TRBV30 and TRBJ1-1, is SQTIHQWPATLVQPVGSPLSLECTVEGTSNPNLYWYRQAAGRGLQLLFYSVGIGQISSEVPQNLSASRPQDRQFILSSKKLLLSDSGFYLCAWIQGYTEAFFGQGTRLTVV.

CDR3 in amino acids: CASNPTGQPLLPYEQYF. The CDR3 region has the DNA TGTGCCAGCAACCCAACAGGGCAGCCTCTTCTTCCCTACGAGCAGTACTTC. The chain joins TRBV27 to TRBJ2-7; perhaps TRBD1 as D (6 bases). CDR1 MNHEY and CDR2 SMNVEV come from the germline V gene (reference sequence). CDR3 length: 17 residues. V lost 7 bases to trimming and J lost 2 bases, with 24 bases between them.

The chain joins TRBV2 to TRBJ2-1; D remains unclear. V lost 2 bases and J 0 bases, leaving 11 bases between the germline ends. Germline CDR1 is SNHLY and CDR2 is FYNNEI. This CDR3 contains 16 residues. This CDR3 reads CASSEKASYSYNEQFF. The CDR3 DNA follows: TGTGCCAGCAGTGAAAAAGCGAGTTACTCCTACAATGAGCAGTTCTTC.

The gene calls are TRBV6-1 and TRBJ2-3; 10 bases line up with TRBD2. The germline V gene has CDR1 MNHNS and CDR2 SASEGT. With 6 bases clipped from V and 6 bases from J, the junction kept 6 bases outside the gene matches. The CDR3 sequence is 14 residues long. CDR3 region: CASRESGGEDTQYF. The DNA of the CDR3 is TGTGCCAGCAGGGAGAGCGGGGGGGAGGATACGCAGTATTTT.

V is TRBV5-8 and J is TRBJ2-3, with 8 bases lining up with TRBD2. The CDR3 is 16 residues long. CDR1 is SGHTS and CDR2 is YDEGEE in the germline V gene. The junction had 5 bases not matched to a gene; V was cut back by 1 base and J by 1 base. CDR3 in DNA: TGTGCCAGCAGCTTGTACCCAGCGGGGGGCACAGATACGCAGTATTTT. Translated, it gives CASSLYPAGGTDTQYF.

Turning to this clone: The identical CDR3 is also encoded by other nucleotide sequences in the sample. The V gene is TRBV6-6, the J gene TRBJ2-7, with 7 bases that match TRBD2. This CDR3 is 13 amino acids long. Losses at the gene ends were 0 bases for V and 4 bases for J; bases not matched to a gene: 0. From germline, CDR1 is MNHNY and CDR2 SVGAGI (reference sequence). CDR3 sequence reads: CASSYSAGYEQYF. In nucleotides, the CDR3 is TGTGCCAGCAGTTACTCAGCGGGGTACGAGCAGTACTTC.

The genes are TRBV10-3 and TRBJ2-6; D is possibly TRBD2 (5 bases). The CDR3 consists of 20 residues. CDR1 is ENHRY, CDR2 SYGVKD, per germline. Trimming pared 3 bases from V and 1 base from J, leaving 22 bases between. The CDR3 coding sequence is TGTGCCATCAGTGACCCAAACCCCGGTCGGGGAAGTTCTGGGGCCAACGTCCTGACTTTC. This encodes CAISDPNPGRGSSGANVLTF.

J is TRBJ2-7 and V is TRBV6-5; 7 bases align to TRBD1. Trimming removed 6 bases from V and 0 bases from J; junction bases left unmatched: 5. The CDR3 runs 14 residues. The germline V gene has CDR1 MNHEY and CDR2 SVGAGI. CDR3 sequence (DNA): TGTGCCAGCAGATCCGGACAGGCCTCCTACGAGCAGTACTTC. The encoded protein is CASRSGQASYEQYF.

This clone was seen once. The chain couples TRBV19 to TRBJ2-3; 7 bases fit TRBD2. CDR1 is LNHDA and CDR2 is SQIVND in the germline V gene (reference sequence). This CDR3 has 17 amino acids. V lost 7 bases, J lost 0 bases, and 13 bases stayed unmatched. The CDR3 loop is CASNHGTILPSTDTQYF. The CDR3 DNA reads as TGTGCCAGTAATCACGGGACTATCTTACCTAGCACAGATACGCAGTATTTT. Together with reference TRBV19 and TRBJ2-3, the CDR3 gives the full variable domain: DGGITQSPKYLFRKEGQNVTLSCEQNLNHDAMYWYRQDPGQGLRLIYYSQIVNDFQKGDIAEGYSVSREKKESFPLTVTSAQKNPTAFYLCASNHGTILPSTDTQYFGPGTRLTVL.

The chain employs TRBV11-2 and TRBJ2-5; D perhaps matches TRBD1 (7 bases). Germline V lookup: CDR1 SGHAT, CDR2 FQNNGV. This CDR3 comprises 16 residues. The V and J ends lost 5 bases and 2 bases respectively, with 18 bases between them. The CDR3 region is CASSPWTGGLQETQYF. For the CDR3, the DNA is TGTGCCAGCAGCCCCTGGACAGGAGGACTACAAGAGACCCAGTACTTC.